This TCR beta chain was observed in a study of T cell repertoires in cytomegalovirus infection. Background on the study: Carrying CMV and the relevant HLA type showed in public TCR beta signatures. Study results and limitations: Dominating the ex vivo response were HLA-C-restricted CMV-specific TCR beta clonotypes. Frequencies of public TCR beta families were cumulated, and this identified carriers of CMV plus the relevant HLA.

For this clonotype: What it binds is not known.

The CDR3 runs to 14 residues. CDR1 is MDHEN, CDR2 SYDVKM, per germline. V trimming: 6 bases; J trimming: 2 bases; junction bases outside the gene matches: 7. Via MiXCR, TCRdb re-called the reads, giving one row per CDR3 protein. The sample contains roughly 54,000 distinct CDR3 sequences, approximately 36% of which appear only once. The sequence came from a human donor in good health (CMV status not recorded). Some clones in this sample may be carry-over from other donors' samples. The sequencing sample was made of PBMCs, sequenced either directly or after in vitro stimulation (not recorded which). This chain uses TRBV28 with TRBJ2-7; TRBD2 matches at 7 bases. CDR3 coding DNA: TGTGCCAGCAGCTCCCCCGGGAGGACCTACGAGCAGTACTTC. This sequence encodes CASSSPGRTYEQYF.